This T cell receptor (beta chain) was identified in a study of T cells in Graves' hyperthyroidism and ophthalmopathy. Amplified regions were TCR beta CDR3 sequences from RNA transcripts. Using the HTBI primer set, a first-round RT-PCR was run on the TCR CDR3. From the multiplex PCR reads, TCRdb called clonotypes with MiXCR, one entry per CDR3 protein. The table lists a few hundred thousand distinct CDR3 sequences, about 20% of them singletons. This clonotype was observed at least ten times. Germline is not matched at one junction end, which may reflect a read error. The CDR3 contains 13 residues. Germline CDR1 is SGHAT and CDR2 is FQNNGV.

The sample taken for sequencing was blood. The source is a woman in her forties or fifties with Graves' hyperthyroidism. The chain couples TRBV11-2 to TRBJ1-6; unclear D gene. CDR3: CASSLAGNSPLHF. The CDR3 DNA reads TGCGCCAGCAGCTTGGCTGGGAATTCACCCCTCCACTTT.